These 11 T cell receptor beta chains originate from one sample sequenced in a study (dated by TCRdb to between 2021 and 2024). Library generation was performed with the immunoSEQ multiplex PCR assay. TCRdb re-hosts the immuneACCESS table, in-frame sequences only. Its copies lack some clones; in the studies checked, an unresolved V gene accounts for under half of them, and the cause for the rest is not known. This sample has about 68,000 clones in its table, and 85% to 95% of those were observed once. The ten largest clonotypes hold approximately 4.4% of the sample. The sequenced sample consisted of PBMCs. The source is a man aged 35 to 55 with rheumatoid arthritis.

This chain uses TRBV27 with TRBJ2-5, with TRBD2 matching 9 bases. Trimming cost V 6 bases and J 5 bases; bases outside gene matches: 13. This CDR3 is built from 16 residues. In germline, CDR1 is MNHEY, CDR2 SMNVEV (reference sequence). CDR3 nucleotides: TGTGCCAGCAGACAGACTAGCGGAAAGGGGGTGGAGACCCAGTACTTC. Translation gives CASRQTSGKGVETQYF.

CDR3 nucleotide sequence: TGTGCCAGCAGCTTGGAGGGGGGCGCCGGCACTGAAGCTTTCTTT. Translating it yields CASSLEGGAGTEAFF. V usage is TRBV5-5 and J usage is TRBJ1-1; D possibly corresponds to TRBD1 (6 bases). The germline V and J ends were trimmed by 0 bases and 4 bases, with 13 bases remaining between them. The V gene's germline CDR1 is SGHKS and CDR2 YYEKEE (reference sequence). This CDR3 comprises 15 residues.

This chain joins TRBV15 and TRBJ2-1; TRBD1 or TRBD2 may be the D gene (5 bases each). The CDR3 loop spans 17 amino acids. CDR1 is LNHNV and CDR2 is YYDKDF in the germline V gene (reference sequence). The V end was cut by 2 bases, the J end by 5 bases, with 19 bases between. The CDR3: CATSRTTVSLGDNEQFF. CDR3 sequence (DNA): TGTGCCACCAGCAGAACGACAGTCTCTTTGGGAGACAATGAGCAGTTCTTC.

The chain links TRBV12-5 to TRBJ1-6; TRBD1 agrees at 8 bases. The ends lost 7 bases at V and 5 bases at J; junction bases unmatched: 7. The CDR3 length is 15 residues. In germline, CDR1 is LGHNT, CDR2 FRNRAP. CDR3 nucleotides: TGTGCTAGTGTCCCCGACAGGGGAAATAATTCACCCCTCCACTTT. It is translated as CASVPDRGNNSPLHF.

The chain employs TRBV5-1 and TRBJ2-1; unclear D gene. V was pared by 0 bases and J by 0 bases, with 4 bases between. CDR3 length: 14 amino acids. Germline V gene data show CDR1 as SGHRS and CDR2 as YFSETQ. The CDR3: CASSLAGSYNEQFF. The CDR3 nucleotides read TGCGCCAGCAGCTTGGCCGGCTCCTACAATGAGCAGTTCTTC.

The chain combines TRBV20-1 with TRBJ1-6, with D unresolved. The V and J ends lost 3 bases and 2 bases respectively, with 8 bases between them. This CDR3 has 14 amino acids. CDR1 and CDR2 (germline): DFQATT, SNEGSKA (reference sequence). CDR3 nucleotide sequence: TGCAGTGCTAGTCCGGGGACCTATAATTCACCCCTCCACTTT. As protein: CSASPGTYNSPLHF.

This clone was recorded a few times. CDR3 region: CASSLAQQGYGNTIYF. The CDR3 region has the DNA TGCGCCAGCAGCCTCGCCCAACAGGGGTATGGAAACACCATATATTTT. The chain joins TRBV4-1 to TRBJ1-3; 7 nucleotides align to TRBD1. Germline loops: CDR1 MGHRA, CDR2 YSYEKL. With V trimmed by 4 bases and J by 3 bases, 9 bases remained unmatched. The CDR3 spans 16 residues.

The gene calls are TRBV19 and TRBJ2-3; TRBD1 matches at 8 bases. The V gene end was trimmed by 6 bases and the J gene end by 0 bases; junction bases not matched to a gene: 5. This CDR3 has 15 residues. Germline V gene sequence: CDR1 LNHDA, CDR2 SQIVND (reference sequence). The CDR3 protein is CASSGQGRSTDTQYF. The CDR3 bases are TGTGCCAGTAGCGGACAGGGAAGGAGCACAGATACGCAGTATTTT.

The chain recombines TRBV6-9 with TRBJ1-2; D remains unclear. Germline V CDR1 and CDR2: MNHGY, SVAAGI. Between the trimmed V and J ends, which lost 7 bases and 0 bases, there was a span of 15 bases. The CDR3 covers 15 residues. The CDR3 is CASTWWALANYGYTF. As DNA, the CDR3 is TGTGCCAGCACTTGGTGGGCCCTAGCTAACTATGGCTACACCTTC.

The V call is TRBV14, the J call TRBJ2-1, with D perhaps matching TRBD2 (6 bases). V gave up 0 bases and J gave up 0 bases, with 9 bases separating them. Germline V gene sequence: CDR1 SGHDN, CDR2 FVKESK. The CDR3 totals 16 residues. The CDR3 coding sequence is TGTGCCAGCAGCCAAGATATTAGCGGCTCCTACAATGAGCAGTTCTTC. The encoded protein is CASSQDISGSYNEQFF.

The chain carries TRBV5-6 and TRBJ1-1; D may be TRBD1 (5 bases). This CDR3 comprises 16 residues. Germline CDR1 is SGHDT and CDR2 is YYEEEE. V shed 4 bases and J shed 2 bases, with 18 bases lying between them. The CDR3, as DNA: TGTGCCAGCAGCAACCGGGACCGACGGCGAAACACTGAAGCTTTCTTT. Protein product: CASSNRDRRRNTEAFF.